The entry below gives a single T cell receptor (beta chain) sequence along with its context. The antigen is undetermined. The primer mix had 60 Vbeta and 13 Jbeta primers. Sequencing was performed with immunoSEQ multiplex PCR; in TCRdb, only in-frame clones are kept and a portion is missing. The sample has 150,000 to 200,000 clones; roughly 13% are singletons. These data belong to a study of cytomegalovirus exposure and HLA in healthy donors. Findings and limits, study-wide: Later analysis showed TCR association rates varying by HLA locus, highest for DRB1 and lowest for HLA-C. In a later analysis, TCR beta V- and J-gene trimming showed a link to a missense DCLRE1C variant. Available immune exposure information covered CMV serostatus only. There were some public TCRs occurring in many donors, but most TCR sequences were rare.

Trimming pared 0 bases from V and 8 bases from J, leaving 10 bases between. The CDR3 is 13 residues long. The germline V gene encodes CDR1 SGHTA and CDR2 FQGNSA. This clonotype was obtained from a man in his fifties or sixties in good health and CMV-seropositive. This rearrangement joins TRBV7-2 to TRBJ1-2; D gene unclear. Source material: PBMCs. DNA of the CDR3: TGTGCCAGCAGCTTAGCTCAAAGCGGGGGCTACACCTTC. Its translation: CASSLAQSGGYTF.